The 20 T cell receptor beta chains given below trace back to one sample, sequenced in a study of tumor and adjacent non-tumor tissue in lung cancer. The template was RNA from unsorted bulk tissue. TCRbeta libraries were built with three rounds of nested PCR, modified from ARM-PCR. TCRdb analysed the multiplex PCR reads with MiXCR anew, one entry per CDR3 protein. The table shows approximately 76,000 distinct CDR3 sequences, with about two thirds occurring only once. The sample comprised lung tumor tissue. All receptors come from a woman in her 70s with non-small cell lung cancer.

A remark on this clonotype: Mismatch with germline at one junction end may stem from a read error. The chain employs TRBV4-1 and TRBJ2-7, with D unclear. This CDR3 is built from 15 residues. The V gene's germline CDR1 is MGHRA and CDR2 YSYEKL. The CDR3 protein is CASSEDRQDVYEQYF. Here the CDR3 DNA reads TGCGCCAGCAGCGAAGACCGCCAGGACGTCTACGAGCAGTACTTC.

As for this clonotype: As the CDR3 is not closed by the conserved phenylalanine or tryptophan, this likely results from a read error. The J gene is TRBJ1-2, the V gene TRBV4-2, with D tentatively TRBD1 (5 bases). The CDR3 covers 18 residues. Trimming took off 0 bases at V and 6 bases at J, with 23 bases between the two ends. The V gene's germline CDR1 is LGHNA and CDR2 YNFKEQ. CDR3 amino acids: CASSQDRGAVAELHGYTS. CDR3 sequence (DNA): TGTGCCAGCAGCCAAGATAGGGGAGCCGTAGCTGAGCTGCATGGCTACACCTCC.

Concerning this clonotype itself: One end of the junction does not line up with germline, which may come from a read error. The V gene is TRBV19, the J gene TRBJ2-1; TRBD1 is a possible D gene (6 bases). The CDR3 is made up of 13 amino acids. The germline CDR1 and CDR2 sequences are LNHDA and SQIVND (reference sequence). DNA for the CDR3: TGTGCCAGTAGTCCTGGGACATGGTTTGAGCAGTCCTTC. Its translation: CASSPGTWFEQSF.

At least ten counts were recorded for this clonotype. The genes are TRBV4-1 and TRBJ2-1; the match to TRBD1 covers 7 bases. Trimming at V came to 4 bases and at J to 3 bases, leaving 6 bases not matched to a gene. Germline V gene data show CDR1 as MGHRA and CDR2 as YSYEKL. CDR3 length: 15 amino acids. The CDR3 loop reads CASSLQTGSYNEQFF. Here the CDR3 DNA reads TGCGCCAGCAGCCTCCAGACAGGGAGCTACAATGAGCAGTTCTTC.

The chain carries TRBV20-1 and TRBJ2-7; D unresolved. The ends were cut back, 4 bases at V and 5 bases at J, with 12 bases in the middle. The germline gives CDR1 DFQATT, CDR2 SNEGSKA (reference sequence). The CDR3 is made up of 12 amino acids. This CDR3 is CSATVFPDEQYF. CDR3 nucleotides: TGCAGTGCTACCGTATTCCCGGACGAGCAGTACTTC.

This chain links TRBV15 with TRBJ1-5; D is unclear. V lost 0 bases and J 12 bases, leaving 12 bases between the germline ends. Germline loops: CDR1 LNHNV, CDR2 YYDKDF (reference sequence). The CDR3 covers 13 residues. The CDR3 loop is CATSREGNQFQHF. The CDR3 DNA reads TGTGCCACCAGCAGAGAGGGCAATCAGTTCCAGCATTTT.

This rearrangement joins TRBV7-9 to TRBJ2-1, with no clear D. The germline CDR1 and CDR2 sequences are SEHNR and FQNEAQ (reference sequence). Trimming took 9 bases from V and 1 from J, leaving 13 bases between them. CDR3 length: 14 amino acids. The CDR3 DNA reads as TGTGCCAGTACCCTTACGGAGTCCTACAATGAGCAGTTCTTC. It translates to CASTLTESYNEQFF.

There are a few counts of this clonotype. The chain combines TRBV11-2 with TRBJ2-1; D unclear. The germline gives CDR1 SGHAT, CDR2 FQNNGV. V lost 0 bases and J 6 bases, leaving 12 bases between the germline ends. The length of the CDR3 is 15 residues. CDR3 amino acids: CASSLDRQLFNEQFF. In nucleotides, the CDR3 is TGTGCCAGCAGCTTAGATCGGCAGTTGTTCAATGAGCAGTTCTTC.

As concerns this clonotype: Its ends do not fully match the called genes, so a read error is possible. The J gene is TRBJ1-2, the V gene TRBV7-8; tentative D call: TRBD1 (6 bases). Germline CDR1 is SGHVS and CDR2 is FQNEAQ. There are 16 residues in the CDR3. CDR3 in amino acids: CASSSNTRGFDYGYSF. CDR3 sequence (DNA): TGTGCCAGCAGCTCGAATACAAGGGGGTTCGACTATGGGTACAGCTTC.

This clonotype was detected only a few times. This may arise from a read error, as a much more abundant clone is one base away. The rearrangement uses TRBV20-1 and TRBJ2-2; 7 bases line up with TRBD2. In germline, CDR1 is DFQATT, CDR2 SNEGSKA (reference sequence). CDR3 size: 15 residues. The DNA for the CDR3 is TGCAGTGTTAGAGATGCGGGACTAAGCACCGGGGAGCTGTTTTTT. It yields the protein CSVRDAGLSTGELFF.

The chain combines TRBV11-1 with TRBJ1-1; TRBD1 might be the D (5 bases). The germline V gene encodes CDR1 SGHAT and CDR2 FQDESV (reference sequence). This CDR3 is built from 14 residues. V lost 1 base, J lost 8 bases, and 14 bases lay in between. The CDR3 loop reads CASSLEGTGHEAFF. The CDR3 region has the DNA TGTGCCAGCAGCTTAGAAGGTACAGGACACGAAGCTTTCTTT.

At least ten counts were recorded for this clonotype. This chain joins TRBV5-1 and TRBJ2-1; 13 bases match TRBD2. J was trimmed by 6 bases and V by 4 bases; bases with no gene match: 4. Germline CDR1 SGHRS, CDR2 YFSETQ. CDR3 size: 15 residues. The CDR3 sequence: CASSIGLAGANEQFF. DNA of the CDR3: TGCGCCAGCAGCATTGGACTAGCGGGAGCCAATGAGCAGTTCTTC.

Concerning this clonotype itself: Its ends do not fully match the called genes, so a read error is possible. V gene TRBV28 combines with J gene TRBJ2-7, with TRBD2 matching 8 bases. Germline assignment: CDR1 MDHEN and CDR2 SYDVKM. The length of the CDR3 is 13 residues. The CDR3 coding sequence is TGTGCCGGCAGACCAGCGGGGGCCTATGAGCAGTACTTC. It specifies CAGRPAGAYEQYF.

In the case of this clonotype: A much larger clone lies one base from this, so it may be a read error. The chain joins TRBV6-5 to TRBJ1-5; TRBD1 matches 7 bases. Germline V gives CDR1 MNHEY, CDR2 SVGAGI. This CDR3 region has 15 residues. This chain's CDR3 is CANSYSTGSNQPQHF. In DNA, the CDR3 is TGTGCCAACAGTTACTCGACAGGGAGCAATCAGCCCCAGCATTTT.

Points on this clonotype: Since a much larger clone is just one base distant, this may be a read error. For the CDR3, the DNA is TGTGCCAGCAGCTACGGGCGAAACAATGAGCAGTTCTTC. Translation gives CASSYGRNNEQFF. The genes are TRBV11-2 and TRBJ2-1; D call uncertain. CDR3 length: 13 residues. V lost 4 bases, J lost 5 bases, and 9 bases lay in between. CDR1 SGHAT and CDR2 FQNNGV come from the germline V gene.

This clonotype appeared a single time. This may be a read error: a much more frequent sequence differs by one nucleotide. This chain joins TRBV5-1 and TRBJ1-1, with D uncertain. The germline CDR1 and CDR2 sequences are SGHRS and YFSETQ. CDR3 length equals 13 residues. In DNA form, the CDR3 reads TGCGACAGCAGCTTGGGATTCGACACTGAAGCTTTCTTT. It codes for CDSSLGFDTEAFF.

Notes on this clonotype: One end of the junction fails to match germline, which may point to a read error. The chain recombines TRBV10-1 with TRBJ1-1, with no clear D. This CDR3 region has 13 residues. The germline V gene has CDR1 WNHNN and CDR2 SYGVQD (reference sequence). The CDR3 loop reads CASCESGRAEVFF. The CDR3 region has the DNA TGCGCCAGCTGTGAGTCGGGGAGGGCTGAAGTTTTCTTT.

On this clonotype: The germline gene is not matched at one end of the junction; a read error may be the cause. The J gene is TRBJ2-5, the V gene TRBV12-3 or TRBV12-4; D could derive from TRBD1 or TRBD2 (6 bases each). The CDR3 sequence is 15 residues long. Here the CDR3 DNA reads TGTGCCAGCAGTTTGACAGGAGGGCCAAAGGAGACCAAGTACTTC. It yields the protein CASSLTGGPKETKYF.

In the case of this clonotype: At one end the junction does not follow the germline gene, possibly because of a read error. The chain carries TRBV6-1 and TRBJ1-2; D possibly corresponds to TRBD1 (5 bases). The germline V gene has CDR1 MNHNS and CDR2 SASEGT. The CDR3 extends over 14 amino acids. Here the CDR3 DNA reads TGTGCCACCAGTGAAGGGACGAAAAACTATGGCTACACCTTC. Translation: CATSEGTKNYGYTF.

The CDR3 sequence: CASSIGGQGFEQYF. The CDR3 DNA reads TGTGCCAGCAGCATAGGTGGACAGGGATTCGAACAGTACTTC. V is TRBV7-9 and J is TRBJ2-7; 8 bases agree with TRBD1. The germline gives CDR1 SEHNR, CDR2 FQNEAQ (reference sequence). The CDR3 runs 14 residues. V gave up 5 bases and J gave up 10 bases; unmatched junction bases: 13.